At least ten counts were recorded for the clone carrying this T cell receptor (beta chain). Unique molecular identifiers featured in how the TCRbeta library was prepared. TCRdb passed the PCR reads through MiXCR, listing each CDR3 protein once. The table lists approximately 83,000 distinct CDR3 sequences, 6.5% to 8.5% of them singletons. The data were taken from a study of T-cell reconstitution after alpha-beta-depleted transplantation in children. The origin of this receptor is a human donor who donated a stem cell graft to a child with congenital amegakaryocytic thrombocytopenia. Sequenced here: PBMCs from the stem cell graft donor, sampled from the stem cell graft.

This chain's CDR3 is CATSDSTGPSTDTQYF. The CDR3 nucleotides are TGTGCCACCAGTGATTCGACTGGACCTAGCACAGATACGCAGTATTTT. The chain recombines TRBV24-1 with TRBJ2-3; no definite D call. Germline CDR1 reads KGHDR; CDR2 reads SFDVKD. There are 16 residues in the CDR3. The V gene lost 2 bases and the J gene lost 0 bases, with 11 bases spanning the gap.